This T cell receptor (beta chain) was obtained from a study of CD8+CD57+ T cells in acquired aplastic anemia. This clonotype was seen once. Looked up from germline, CDR1 is ENHRY and CDR2 is SYGVKD. V trimming: 6 bases; J trimming: 1 base; junction bases outside the gene matches: 1. CDR3 length: 14 amino acids. Both TCR beta VDJ combination and CDR3 sequence profiling were carried out. Genomic DNA was the template for this profiling. TCRdb fed the reads into MiXCR, producing one record per CDR3 protein. Here the sample spans approximately 160,000 distinct CDR3 sequences, about half being singletons. An expansion of CD8+CD57+ cells by flow cytometry had been shown in patients chosen for sequencing. Blood came from patients not yet given any therapy.

The sample was sorted CD4+, CD8+, or CD8+CD57+ T cells (not recorded which) from PBMCs. The source is a human donor with aplastic anemia. The chain carries TRBV10-3 and TRBJ2-3; 10 positions agree with TRBD2. CDR3 protein: CAIRGTSGTDTQYF. In DNA, the CDR3 is TGTGCCATCAGGGGGACTAGCGGCACAGATACGCAGTATTTT.